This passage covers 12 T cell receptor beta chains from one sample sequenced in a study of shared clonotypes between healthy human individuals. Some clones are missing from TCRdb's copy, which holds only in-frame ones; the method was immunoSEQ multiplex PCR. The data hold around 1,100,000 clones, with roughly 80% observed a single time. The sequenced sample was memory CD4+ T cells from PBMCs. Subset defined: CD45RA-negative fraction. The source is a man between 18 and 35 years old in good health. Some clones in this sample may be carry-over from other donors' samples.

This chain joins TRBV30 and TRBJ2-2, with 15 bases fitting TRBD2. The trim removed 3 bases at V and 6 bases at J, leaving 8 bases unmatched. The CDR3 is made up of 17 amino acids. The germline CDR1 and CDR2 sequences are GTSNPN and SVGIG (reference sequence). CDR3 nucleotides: TGTGCCTGGAGAGCGGCTTGGACTAGCGGGAGGGCCGGGGAGCTGTTTTTT. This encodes CAWRAAWTSGRAGELFF.

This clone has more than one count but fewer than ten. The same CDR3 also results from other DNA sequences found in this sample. CDR3: CASSFHRNTEAFF. The CDR3 bases are TGTGCCAGCAGCTTCCACAGGAACACTGAAGCTTTCTTT. The chain couples TRBV7-3 to TRBJ1-1; D gene uncertain. The V end was cut by 3 bases, the J end by 1 base, with 6 bases between. The CDR3 runs to 13 residues. The germline CDR1 and CDR2 sequences are SGHTA and FQGTGA.

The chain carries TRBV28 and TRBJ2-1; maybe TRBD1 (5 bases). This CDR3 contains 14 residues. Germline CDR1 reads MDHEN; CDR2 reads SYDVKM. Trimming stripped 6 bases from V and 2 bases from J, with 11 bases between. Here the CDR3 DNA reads TGTGCCAGCAGGGCCCAGGGCACCTACAATGAGCAGTTCTTC. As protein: CASRAQGTYNEQFF.

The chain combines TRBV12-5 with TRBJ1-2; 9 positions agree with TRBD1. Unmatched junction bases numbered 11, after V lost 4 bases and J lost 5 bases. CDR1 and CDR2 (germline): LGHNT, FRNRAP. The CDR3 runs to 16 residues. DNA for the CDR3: TGTGCTAGTGGTTACGATGGGGACAGGGCCATATATGGCTACACCTTC. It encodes CASGYDGDRAIYGYTF.

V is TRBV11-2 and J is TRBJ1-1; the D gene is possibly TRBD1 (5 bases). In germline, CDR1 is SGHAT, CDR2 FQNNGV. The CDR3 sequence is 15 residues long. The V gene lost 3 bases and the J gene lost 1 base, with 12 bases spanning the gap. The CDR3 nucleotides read TGTGCCAGCAGCTTCTTGGGGCCGACGAACACTGAAGCTTTCTTT. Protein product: CASSFLGPTNTEAFF.

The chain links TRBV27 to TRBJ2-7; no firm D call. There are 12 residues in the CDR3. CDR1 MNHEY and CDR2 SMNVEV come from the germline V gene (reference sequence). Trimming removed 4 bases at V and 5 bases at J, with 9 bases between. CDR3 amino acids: CASSSLFNEQYF. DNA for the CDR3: TGTGCCAGCAGTTCCCTATTCAACGAGCAGTACTTC.

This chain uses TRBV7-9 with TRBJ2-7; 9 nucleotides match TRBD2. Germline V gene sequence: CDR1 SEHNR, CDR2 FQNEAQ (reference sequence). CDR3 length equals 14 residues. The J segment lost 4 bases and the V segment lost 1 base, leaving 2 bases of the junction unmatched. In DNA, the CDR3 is TGTGCCAGCAGCTTAGGACTAGCGGAGTACGAGCAGTACTTC. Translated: CASSLGLAEYEQYF.

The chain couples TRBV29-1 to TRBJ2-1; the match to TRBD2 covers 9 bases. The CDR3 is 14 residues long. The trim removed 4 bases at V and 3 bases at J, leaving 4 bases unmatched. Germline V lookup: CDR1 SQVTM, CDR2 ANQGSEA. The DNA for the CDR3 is TGCAGCGTTGGTCTAGCGGGACACTACAATGAGCAGTTCTTC. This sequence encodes CSVGLAGHYNEQFF.

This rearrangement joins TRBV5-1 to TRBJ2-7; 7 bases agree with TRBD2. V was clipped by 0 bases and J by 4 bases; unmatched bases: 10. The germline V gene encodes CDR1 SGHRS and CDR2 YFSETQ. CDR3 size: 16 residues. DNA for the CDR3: TGCGCCAGCAGCTTGGGGGGAGCGGGACTCGTATACGAGCAGTACTTC. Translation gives CASSLGGAGLVYEQYF.

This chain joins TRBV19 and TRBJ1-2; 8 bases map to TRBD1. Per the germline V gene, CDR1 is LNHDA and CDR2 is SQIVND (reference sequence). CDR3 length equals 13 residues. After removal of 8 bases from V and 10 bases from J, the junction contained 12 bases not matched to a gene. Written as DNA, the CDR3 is TGTGCCAGTCGGGGTACGACAGGGGTTGACTACACCTTC. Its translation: CASRGTTGVDYTF.

The CDR3 protein is CASSVREMRNEKLFF. CDR3 in DNA: TGTGCCAGCAGCGTCAGGGAAATGCGTAATGAAAAACTGTTTTTT. V gene TRBV2 combines with J gene TRBJ1-4, with TRBD1 as a possible D gene (5 bases). The CDR3 is 15 residues long. CDR1 and CDR2 (germline): SNHLY, FYNNEI. Deletions cut 6 bases from V and 4 bases from J, with 15 bases between.

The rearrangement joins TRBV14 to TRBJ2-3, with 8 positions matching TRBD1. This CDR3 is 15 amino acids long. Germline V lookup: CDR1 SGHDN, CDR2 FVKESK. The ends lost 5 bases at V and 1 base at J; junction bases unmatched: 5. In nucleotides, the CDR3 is TGTGCCAGCAGCTCCGGACAGGGAGGCACAGATACGCAGTATTTT. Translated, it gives CASSSGQGGTDTQYF.